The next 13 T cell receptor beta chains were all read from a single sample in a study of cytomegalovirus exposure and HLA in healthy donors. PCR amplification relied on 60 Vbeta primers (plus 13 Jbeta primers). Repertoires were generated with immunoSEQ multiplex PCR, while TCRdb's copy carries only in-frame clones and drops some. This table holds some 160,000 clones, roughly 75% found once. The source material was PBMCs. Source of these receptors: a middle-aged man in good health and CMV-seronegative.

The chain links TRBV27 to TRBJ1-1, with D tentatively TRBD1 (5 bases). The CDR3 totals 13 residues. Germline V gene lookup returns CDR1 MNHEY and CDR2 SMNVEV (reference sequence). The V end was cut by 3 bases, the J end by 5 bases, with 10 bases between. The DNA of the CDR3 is TGTGCCAGCAGTTTCCGGGGGAGAACTGAAGCTTTCTTT. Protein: CASSFRGRTEAFF.

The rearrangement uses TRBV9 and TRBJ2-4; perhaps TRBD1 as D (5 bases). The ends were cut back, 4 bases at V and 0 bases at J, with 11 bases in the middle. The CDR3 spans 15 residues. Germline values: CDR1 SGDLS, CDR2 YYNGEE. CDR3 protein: CASSRETVAKNIQYF. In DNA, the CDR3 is TGTGCCAGCAGCCGCGAGACAGTAGCCAAAAACATTCAGTACTTC.

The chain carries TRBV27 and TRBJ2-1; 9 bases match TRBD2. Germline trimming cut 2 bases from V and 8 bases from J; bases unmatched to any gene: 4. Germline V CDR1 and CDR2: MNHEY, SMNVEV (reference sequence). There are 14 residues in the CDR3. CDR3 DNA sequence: TGTGCCAGCAGTTTACGCGGGAGGGTCCATGAGCAGTTCTTC. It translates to CASSLRGRVHEQFF.

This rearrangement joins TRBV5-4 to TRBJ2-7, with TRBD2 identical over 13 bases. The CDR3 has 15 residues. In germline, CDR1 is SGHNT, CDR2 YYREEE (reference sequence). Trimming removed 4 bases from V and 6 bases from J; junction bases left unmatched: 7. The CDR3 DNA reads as TGTGCCAGCAGCCAAATGACTAGCGGGAGGTTCGAGCAGTACTTC. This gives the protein CASSQMTSGRFEQYF.

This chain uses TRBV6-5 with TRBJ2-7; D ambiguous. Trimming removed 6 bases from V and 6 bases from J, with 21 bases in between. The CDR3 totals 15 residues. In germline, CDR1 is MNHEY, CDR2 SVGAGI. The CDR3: CASRPLSRQLGEQYF. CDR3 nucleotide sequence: TGTGCCAGCAGACCTTTGTCCAGGCAATTAGGCGAGCAGTACTTC.

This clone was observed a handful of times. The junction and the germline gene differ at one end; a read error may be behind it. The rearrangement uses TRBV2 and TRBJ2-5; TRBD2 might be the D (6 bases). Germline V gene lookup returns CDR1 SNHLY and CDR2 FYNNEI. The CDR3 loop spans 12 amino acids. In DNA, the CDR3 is TGTGCCAGCAGTGAAGCAGGGAGGCGGAGGGACTTC. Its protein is CASSEAGRRRDF.

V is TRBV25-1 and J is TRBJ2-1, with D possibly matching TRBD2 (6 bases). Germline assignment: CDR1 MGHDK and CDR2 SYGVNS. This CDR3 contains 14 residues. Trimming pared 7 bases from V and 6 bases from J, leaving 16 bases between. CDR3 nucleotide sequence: TGTGCCAGCACGGAGGGAGGATCATTCAATGAGCAGTTCTTC. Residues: CASTEGGSFNEQFF.

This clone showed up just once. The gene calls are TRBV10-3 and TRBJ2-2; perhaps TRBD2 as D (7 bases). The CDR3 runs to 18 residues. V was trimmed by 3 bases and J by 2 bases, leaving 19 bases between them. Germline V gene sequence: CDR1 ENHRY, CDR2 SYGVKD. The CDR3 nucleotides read TGTGCCATCAGTGACCCTCGAGGGGGGAGGGCAAACACCGGGGAGCTGTTTTTT. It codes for CAISDPRGGRANTGELFF.

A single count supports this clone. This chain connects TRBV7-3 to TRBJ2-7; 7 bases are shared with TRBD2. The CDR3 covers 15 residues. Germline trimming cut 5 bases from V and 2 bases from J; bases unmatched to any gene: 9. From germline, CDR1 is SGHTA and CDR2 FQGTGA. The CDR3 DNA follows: TGTGCCAGCAGCCCAAATAGCGGGCGTGCCTACGAGCAGTACTTC. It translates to CASSPNSGRAYEQYF.

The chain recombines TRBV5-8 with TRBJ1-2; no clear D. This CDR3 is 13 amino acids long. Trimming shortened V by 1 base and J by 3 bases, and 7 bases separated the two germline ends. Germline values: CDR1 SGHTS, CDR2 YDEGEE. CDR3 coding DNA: TGTGCCAGCAGCTTGATCCAGGACTATGGCTACACCTTC. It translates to CASSLIQDYGYTF.

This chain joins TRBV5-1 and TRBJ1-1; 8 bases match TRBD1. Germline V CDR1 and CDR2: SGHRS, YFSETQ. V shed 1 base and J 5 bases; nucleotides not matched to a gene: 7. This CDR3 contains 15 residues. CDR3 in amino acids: CASSLHPGGITEAFF. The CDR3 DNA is TGCGCCAGCAGCTTGCATCCAGGGGGCATTACTGAAGCTTTCTTT.

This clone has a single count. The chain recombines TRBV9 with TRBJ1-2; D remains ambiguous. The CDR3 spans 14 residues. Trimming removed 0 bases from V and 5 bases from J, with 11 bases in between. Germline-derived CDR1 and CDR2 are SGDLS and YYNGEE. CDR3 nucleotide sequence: TGTGCCAGCAGCGTAGGCAAGTCCGGTTATGGCTACACCTTC. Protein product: CASSVGKSGYGYTF.

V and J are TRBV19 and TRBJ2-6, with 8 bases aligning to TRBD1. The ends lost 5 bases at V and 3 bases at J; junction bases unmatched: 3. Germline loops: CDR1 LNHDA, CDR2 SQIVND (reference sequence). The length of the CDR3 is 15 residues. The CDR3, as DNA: TGTGCCAGTAGTTCAGGGGGCGGTGGGGCCAACGTCCTGACTTTC. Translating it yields CASSSGGGGANVLTF.